A selection of T cell receptor beta chains follows, all from one sample in a study of cytomegalovirus exposure and HLA in healthy donors. The data were produced by immunoSEQ multiplex PCR, yet TCRdb's version contains in-frame clones alone and is incomplete. Of 200,000 to 250,000 clones listed, 82% are singletons. Sample: PBMCs. The receptors were gathered from a woman aged 40 to 55 in good health and CMV-seropositive. The CDR3 runs from the conserved cysteine through the conserved F or W. The order of the fields is D gene, clone size, V gene, J gene, CDR3 DNA, CDR3 protein. D genes are given only for firm matches. Not all rows give a size; the values are once, few, many and, for expanded clones, a class.

>TRBD1|.|TRBV19|TRBJ2-1
TGTGCCAGTAGGGGGACAGGCCGCAGCTCCTACAATGAGCAGTTCTTC
CASRGTGRSSYNEQFF
>.|.|TRBV4-2|TRBJ2-7
TGTGCCAGCAGCCAAGGGGTGGCTACAGTGGCCTACGAGCAGTACTTC
CASSQGVATVAYEQYF
>.|.|TRBV9|TRBJ1-2
TGTGCCAGCGGGGGGGCAGGATTATATGGCTACACCTTC
CASGGAGLYGYTF
>.|.|TRBV30|TRBJ1-1
TGTGCCTGGACCTCCTTTCGGGAAGCTTTCTTT
CAWTSFREAFF
>.|.|TRBV7-6|TRBJ2-7
TGTGCCAGCAGCACTCAACAGGGCTACGAGCAGTACTTC
CASSTQQGYEQYF
>.|.|TRBV6-6|TRBJ1-2
TGTGCCAGCAGTTACTCGTTGGACATGGCGGATCACACCTTC
CASSYSLDMADHTF
>.|.|TRBV6-1|TRBJ2-7
TGTGCCAGCAGGGAGACAGTTACCTACGAGCAGTACTTC
CASRETVTYEQYF
>TRBD1|few|TRBV7-9|TRBJ2-1
TGTGCCAGCACCGTGGGACAGTACAATGAGCAGTTCTTC
CASTVGQYNEQFF
>.|.|TRBV7-2|TRBJ2-7
TGTGCCAGCAGCTTAGGTCGGGCGGGATCGGGTTACGAGCAGTACTTC
CASSLGRAGSGYEQYF
>.|.|TRBV19|TRBJ1-6
TGTGCCAGTAGTATAGGTATGAGGGAATCACCCCTCCACTTT
CASSIGMRESPLHF
>.|.|TRBV19|TRBJ1-3
TGTGCCAGTATCCCAACAGGGAAGGGAAACACCATATATTTT
CASIPTGKGNTIYF
>.|.|TRBV19|TRBJ1-2
TGTGCCAGCTGGGGGGACCTCCGGGGCTACACCTTC
CASWGDLRGYTF
>.|few|TRBV4-2|TRBJ2-2
TGTGCCAGCAGCCAAGGTACCAGGGTCACCGGGGAGCTGTTTTTT
CASSQGTRVTGELFF
>.|.|TRBV7-8|TRBJ2-7
TGTGCCAGCAGCTTGGAGGAGACTAGCTACGAGCAGTACTTC
CASSLEETSYEQYF
>TRBD1|.|TRBV20-1|TRBJ2-1
TGCAGTGCTAGAGATGACAGGGCTATCTTCTTC
CSARDDRAIFF
>TRBD1|.|TRBV5-4|TRBJ2-1
TGTGCCAGCAGAGACCCCGGGACAGGATACGACAATGAGCAGTTCTTC
CASRDPGTGYDNEQFF
>.|once|TRBV4-3|TRBJ2-3
TGCGCCAGCAGCCAAGGGAGTACCGATACGCAGTATTTT
CASSQGSTDTQYF
>TRBD2|.|TRBV9|TRBJ2-1
TGTGCCAGCAGCCTGAGCGGGAGCTCCTACAATGAGCAGTTCTTC
CASSLSGSSYNEQFF
>TRBD2|few|TRBV7-2|TRBJ2-4
TGTGCCAGCAGCCTACTTGGGACTAGCGGGGCCAAAAACATTCAGTACTTC
CASSLLGTSGAKNIQYF
>.|.|TRBV21-1|TRBJ2-7
TGTGCCAGCAGCAAAGTCGGGGCCTACGAGCAGTACTTC
CASSKVGAYEQYF
>TRBD1|.|TRBV12-5|TRBJ1-2
TGTGCTAGTGGTTTGCCCCAGGGGGCTTATGGCTACACCTTC
CASGLPQGAYGYTF
>.|.|TRBV7-2|TRBJ2-1
TGTGCCAGCAGCCATGCGCCCGGAACTAGAAACAATGAGCAGTTCTTC
CASSHAPGTRNNEQFF
>.|.|TRBV2|TRBJ1-2
TGTGCCAGCCACCCGGGGGTGGGAATTTATGGCTACACCTTC
CASHPGVGIYGYTF
>TRBD1|.|TRBV7-2|TRBJ1-5
TGTGCCAGCAGCTTAACGACAGGGGATCAGCCCCAGCATTTT
CASSLTTGDQPQHF
>TRBD2|.|TRBV11-2|TRBJ2-1
TGTGCCAGCAGCTTTGGGGGGGGCTCCTACAATGAGCAGTTCTTC
CASSFGGGSYNEQFF
>TRBD1|.|TRBV5-1|TRBJ1-6
TGCGCCAGCAGCTCCACGGGACAGATGGGGTCACCCCTCCACTTT
CASSSTGQMGSPLHF
>TRBD1|.|TRBV29-1|TRBJ1-3
TGCAGCGCCAACACAGGGGCCTCTGGAAACACCATATATTTT
CSANTGASGNTIYF
>TRBD1|.|TRBV27|TRBJ2-6
TGTGCCAGCTCCCGACAGGGTGTTTTCGCTGGGGCCAACGTCCTGACTTTC
CASSRQGVFAGANVLTF
>TRBD1|.|TRBV5-1|TRBJ1-1
TGCGCCAGCCGGACAGGGGGTCCGAGGAACACTGAAGCTTTCTTT
CASRTGGPRNTEAFF
>TRBD1|.|TRBV25-1|TRBJ1-3
TGTGCCAGCAGTGAAGACAGGGCCCAAGGAAACACCATATATTTT
CASSEDRAQGNTIYF
>.|.|TRBV4-1|TRBJ2-5
TGCGCCAGCAGCCAAGTGACTCGTCTCGAAGAGACCCAGTACTTC
CASSQVTRLEETQYF
>.|.|TRBV28|TRBJ2-5
TGTGCCAGCAGTGAAGGGGGAACCTGGGGAGAGACCCAGTACTTC
CASSEGGTWGETQYF
>TRBD1|.|TRBV7-2|TRBJ1-6
TGTGCCAGCAGCTTATATGGACAGGTAGAGGCACCCCTCCACTTT
CASSLYGQVEAPLHF
>.|.|TRBV10-2|TRBJ1-1
TGCGCCAGCAGTGACCGGGCCGCGGGGAACACTGAAGCTTTCTTT
CASSDRAAGNTEAFF
>TRBD2|once|TRBV4-1|TRBJ2-1
TGCGCCAGCAGCCAGCGGGGGGGCCTCAATGAGCAGTTCTTC
CASSQRGGLNEQFF
>TRBD2|.|TRBV7-2|TRBJ2-3
TGTGCCAGCAGCAGACTAGCGGGGATTCCTTCCACAGATACGCAGTATTTT
CASSRLAGIPSTDTQYF
>.|once|TRBV30|TRBJ1-5
TGTGCCTGGAGTGGTGGGAGTTTAAGCAATCAGCCCCAGCATTTT
CAWSGGSLSNQPQHF
>.|.|TRBV10-3|TRBJ1-3
TGTGCCATCAGTGAGTTAGGGGCTGGAAACACCATATATTTT
CAISELGAGNTIYF
>.|.|TRBV9|TRBJ2-1
TGTGCCAGCAGCGTAGTGACTGACGATGAGCAGTTCTTC
CASSVVTDDEQFF
>TRBD1|.|TRBV10-3|TRBJ1-2
TGTGCCATACTACCGGGACAGGGCGTCTATGGCTACACCTTC
CAILPGQGVYGYTF
>TRBD1|.|TRBV7-2|TRBJ1-2
TGTGCCAGCAGTCCCCAACCTTACGGGACAGGGCCCCCCGGCTACACCTTC
CASSPQPYGTGPPGYTF
>TRBD2|.|TRBV30|TRBJ2-5
TGTGCCTGGGGACTTGGACTAGCGGGGGGCGGCGAGACCCAGTACTTC
CAWGLGLAGGGETQYF
>TRBD1|.|TRBV29-1|TRBJ1-1
TGCAGCGTGACCACAGGGGACACTGAAGCTTTCTTT
CSVTTGDTEAFF
>.|.|TRBV30|TRBJ2-6
TGTGCCTGGAGGGAACAGGGTAGTTTATTTGGGGCCAACGTCCTGACTTTC
CAWREQGSLFGANVLTF
>TRBD1|.|TRBV6-6|TRBJ1-3
TGTGCCAGCAGTAATCGACAGGGGGCGGACACCATATATTTT
CASSNRQGADTIYF
>.|few|TRBV5-6|TRBJ2-5
TGTGCCAGCAGCTTGCGGGGCCAAGAGACCCAGTACTTC
CASSLRGQETQYF
>TRBD1|.|TRBV6-4|TRBJ2-2
TGTGCCAGCAGACAGAAAACAGGGGGCACCGGGGAGCTGTTTTTT
CASRQKTGGTGELFF
>.|.|TRBV28|TRBJ1-5
TGTGCCAGCAGTACCCCAGAGAGGATAAAGCAGCCCCAGCATTTT
CASSTPERIKQPQHF
>TRBD1|.|TRBV4-3|TRBJ1-5
TGCGCCAGCAGCCTAAGACAGGGGAATCAGCCCCAGCATTTT
CASSLRQGNQPQHF
>.|.|TRBV5-1|TRBJ2-1
TGCGCCAGCAGCCTGAGAACTAATGAGCAGTTCTTC
CASSLRTNEQFF
>.|.|TRBV5-4|TRBJ1-3
TGTGCCAGCAACGGGGTTGGAAACACCATATATTTT
CASNGVGNTIYF
>TRBD2|.|TRBV4-2|TRBJ2-3
TGTGCCAGCAGCCAAGAGGGCGGGGGGGTTGTTACAGATACGCAGTATTTT
CASSQEGGGVVTDTQYF
>TRBD2|.|TRBV5-1|TRBJ2-7
TGCGCCAGCAGCCGCGCGGGGCGGGAGCTCGGCGAGCAGTACTTC
CASSRAGRELGEQYF
>TRBD1|.|TRBV14|TRBJ1-6
TGTGCCAGCAGCCCGGACAGGTCAGGATCACCCCTCCACTTT
CASSPDRSGSPLHF
>.|.|TRBV9|TRBJ1-1
TGTGCCAGCAGCGTAAGGCGGGACGGAGCGAACACTGAAGCTTTCTTT
CASSVRRDGANTEAFF
>TRBD1|.|TRBV28|TRBJ2-7
TGTGCCAGCAGTTCGGGACAGGGTAACGAGCAGTACTTC
CASSSGQGNEQYF
>.|few|TRBV19|TRBJ2-4
TGTGCCAGTAGTATGGCCCGGGATAGAGCCAAAAACATTCAGTACTTC
CASSMARDRAKNIQYF